These 21 T cell receptor beta chains originate from one sample sequenced in a study of blood T cell repertoires in COVID-19. Generated by immunoSEQ multiplex PCR, the TCRdb table keeps only in-frame clones and is missing some. The sample includes about 200,000 clones, about 90% of them seen just once. Input material: peripheral blood. These receptors came from a man aged 55-75 years with COVID-19, enrolled during active disease.

This chain connects TRBV27 to TRBJ1-6; 7 bases fit TRBD1. Unmatched junction bases numbered 14, after V lost 7 bases and J lost 5 bases. Germline V CDR1 and CDR2: MNHEY, SMNVEV (reference sequence). This CDR3 contains 17 residues. Here the CDR3 reads CASKARRAQGDNSPLHF. The CDR3, as DNA: TGTGCCAGCAAGGCGCGCCGGGCCCAGGGGGATAATTCACCCCTCCACTTT.

V is TRBV3-1 (or the pseudogene TRBV3-2) and J is TRBJ2-1; 7 bases line up with TRBD2. J gave up 5 bases and V 4 bases, and 5 bases lay outside the gene matches. Germline V lookup: CDR1 LGHDT, CDR2 YNNKEL (reference sequence). This CDR3 is 14 amino acids long. CDR3 residues: CASSLSGANNEQFF. DNA of the CDR3: TGTGCCAGCAGCCTCAGCGGGGCTAACAATGAGCAGTTCTTC.

V usage is TRBV5-6 and J usage is TRBJ2-7, with 7 bases identical to TRBD2. CDR3 size: 13 residues. Looked up from germline, CDR1 is SGHDT and CDR2 is YYEEEE. The trim removed 3 bases at V and 2 bases at J, leaving 2 bases unmatched. Written as DNA, the CDR3 is TGTGCCAGCAGCTGGGGGGGTCCCTACGAGCAGTACTTC. Protein sequence: CASSWGGPYEQYF.

This chain uses TRBV10-3 with TRBJ1-5; D uncertain. The CDR3 runs to 14 residues. Trimming removed 4 bases at V and 0 bases at J, with 7 bases between. Germline CDR1 ENHRY, CDR2 SYGVKD. CDR3 residues: CAISVQYSNQPQHF. The CDR3 nucleotides are TGTGCCATCAGTGTTCAGTATAGCAATCAGCCCCAGCATTTT.

This chain uses TRBV2 with TRBJ1-4, with a weak D call TRBD1 (6 bases). Germline assignment: CDR1 SNHLY and CDR2 FYNNEI. V lost 5 bases and J 1 base, leaving 14 bases between the germline ends. The CDR3 sequence is 16 residues long. The CDR3 DNA reads TGTGCCAGCAGTAAACAGGGAGGGGGAACTAATGAAAAACTGTTTTTT. Its translation: CASSKQGGGTNEKLFF.

The chain carries TRBV4-1 and TRBJ1-3; D is possibly TRBD1 (6 bases). V was clipped by 0 bases and J by 11 bases, with 14 bases between them. In germline, CDR1 is MGHRA, CDR2 YSYEKL. The CDR3 consists of 14 residues. This chain's CDR3 is CASSQESGHPPIYF. CDR3 coding DNA: TGCGCCAGCAGCCAAGAGTCGGGACACCCGCCCATATATTTT.

This chain connects TRBV10-1 to TRBJ2-2, with unresolved D. Germline V CDR1 and CDR2: WNHNN, SYGVQD (reference sequence). The CDR3 runs 14 residues. V was cut by 6 bases and J by 4 bases, with 12 bases left in between. The CDR3 DNA sequence: TGCGCCAGCAGGCCGGTGGAGCCCACCGGGGAGCTGTTTTTT. Protein sequence: CASRPVEPTGELFF.

This clone was observed a single time. This chain uses TRBV4-1 with TRBJ2-7, with D tentatively TRBD2 (6 bases). Germline CDR1 MGHRA, CDR2 YSYEKL. This CDR3 is 14 amino acids long. V was trimmed by 2 bases and J by 2 bases, leaving 10 bases between them. CDR3 coding DNA: TGCGCCAGCAGCCAATCCGGGACTGCCTACGAGCAGTACTTC. This translates into CASSQSGTAYEQYF.

The CDR3 spells CASSVAGGQGGTGELFF. CDR3 bases: TGTGCCAGCAGCGTAGCTGGGGGACAGGGGGGCACCGGGGAGCTGTTTTTT. The rearrangement uses TRBV9 and TRBJ2-2, with 11 positions matching TRBD1. The CDR3 sequence is 17 residues long. Germline V gene sequence: CDR1 SGDLS, CDR2 YYNGEE. V dropped 0 bases and J dropped 4; count of bases not matched to a gene: 5.

The genes are TRBV6-6 and TRBJ2-2, with D perhaps matching TRBD1 (6 bases). The CDR3 is made up of 15 amino acids. Deletions cut 10 bases from V and 7 bases from J, with 22 bases between. Germline-derived CDR1 and CDR2 are MNHNY and SVGAGI (reference sequence). CDR3 sequence (DNA): TGTGCCACATACAGGGATTGGGGGACCGGCGGGGAGCTGTTTTTT. Amino acid sequence: CATYRDWGTGGELFF.

The chain carries TRBV13 and TRBJ1-3; D gene uncertain. The CDR3 consists of 16 residues. The germline V gene encodes CDR1 PRHDT and CDR2 FYEKMQ (reference sequence). Trimming took 0 bases from V and 0 from J, leaving 9 bases between them. DNA for the CDR3: TGTGCCAGCAGCTTAGGCCTAACGAGCTCTGGAAACACCATATATTTT. Protein: CASSLGLTSSGNTIYF.

This clone was observed once. The chain has TRBV7-8 and TRBJ1-1, with unresolved D. The CDR3 covers 18 residues. Germline assignment: CDR1 SGHVS and CDR2 FQNEAQ. V dropped 1 base and J dropped 0 bases, with 18 bases sitting between them. The chain's CDR3 is CASSLGTVGGTMNTEAFF. The CDR3 nucleotides read TGTGCCAGCAGCTTAGGGACCGTGGGAGGTACAATGAACACTGAAGCTTTCTTT. Full variable domain (rest looked up from reference TRBV7-8 and TRBJ1-1): GAGVSQSPRYKVAKRGQDVALRCDPISGHVSLFWYQQALGQGPEFLTYFQNEAQLDKSGLPSDRFFAERPEGSVSTLKIQRTQQEDSAVYLCASSLGTVGGTMNTEAFFGQGTRLTVV.

CDR3 nucleotides: TGTGCCAGCAGTTATGGGACAGGGCTGGGGTCACCCCTCCACTTT. Translated, it gives CASSYGTGLGSPLHF. The gene calls are TRBV6-5 and TRBJ1-6; 9 nucleotides match TRBD1. The CDR3 has 15 residues. The germline V gene encodes CDR1 MNHEY and CDR2 SVGAGI. The J segment lost 10 bases and the V segment lost 3 bases, leaving 7 bases of the junction unmatched.

The V call is TRBV7-9, the J call TRBJ1-4; 9 positions agree with TRBD1. The V and J ends lost 7 bases and 11 bases, in that order; junction bases with no gene match: 17. Per the germline V gene, CDR1 is SEHNR and CDR2 is FQNEAQ (reference sequence). The CDR3 covers 16 residues. The DNA of the CDR3 is TGTGCCAGCACCGTAGACCTTACAGGGGGCTTGGGGAAACTGTTTTTT. It is translated as CASTVDLTGGLGKLFF.

The V gene is TRBV10-3, the J gene TRBJ2-7, with D possibly being TRBD2 (6 bases). V was shortened by 9 bases and J by 3 bases, with 18 bases between the two germline ends. CDR1 is ENHRY and CDR2 is SYGVKD in the germline V gene. This CDR3 is 14 amino acids long. DNA of the CDR3: TGTGCCATAAGATGGGATAGCGGACTCTACGAGCAGTACTTC. This encodes CAIRWDSGLYEQYF.

V and J are TRBV5-4 and TRBJ2-3; TRBD2 is a possible D gene (5 bases). The CDR3 runs to 15 residues. Deletions cut 5 bases from V and 1 base from J, with 14 bases between. Germline-derived CDR1 and CDR2 are SGHNT and YYREEE (reference sequence). In DNA, the CDR3 is TGTGCCAGCAGGGGTATTCGGGGAGGCACAGATACGCAGTATTTT. It is translated as CASRGIRGGTDTQYF.

The genes are TRBV18 and TRBJ2-1; maybe TRBD1 (5 bases). This CDR3 region has 14 residues. Trimming removed 2 bases at V and 6 bases at J, with 11 bases between. In germline, CDR1 is KGHSH, CDR2 LQKENI. The CDR3 coding sequence is TGTGCCAGCTCACCAGACAGATCCCTCAATGAGCAGTTCTTC. It specifies CASSPDRSLNEQFF.

The rearrangement links TRBV7-3 to TRBJ2-3; D may be TRBD2 (5 bases). The germline V gene encodes CDR1 SGHTA and CDR2 FQGTGA. V shed 6 bases and J shed 4 bases, with 14 bases lying between them. CDR3 length: 14 amino acids. The CDR3 nucleotides read TGTGCCAGCAGTCCTCGTTCCGGGGCAGATACGCAGTATTTT. It codes for CASSPRSGADTQYF.

CDR3 region: CASSLGPGTGGYTF. The CDR3 region has the DNA TGTGCCAGCAGCTTAGGCCCAGGAACAGGTGGCTACACCTTC. The chain is built from TRBV11-1 and TRBJ1-2; maybe TRBD1 (5 bases). The CDR3 covers 14 residues. Germline V gene lookup returns CDR1 SGHAT and CDR2 FQDESV (reference sequence). V lost 1 base and J 7 bases, leaving 13 bases between the germline ends.

The chain is built from TRBV18 and TRBJ2-2; D is possibly TRBD2 (6 bases). The V end lost 3 bases, the J end lost 5 bases, and 19 bases lay between the germline ends. Germline CDR1 KGHSH, CDR2 LQKENI. There are 17 residues in the CDR3. In DNA, the CDR3 is TGTGCCAGCTCACCCGGAGGAGGGAGTTTGTATACCGGGGAGCTGTTTTTT. Translating gives CASSPGGGSLYTGELFF. The whole variable domain, filled in from reference TRBV18 and TRBJ2-2, reads NAGVMQNPRHLVRRRGQEARLRCSPMKGHSHVYWYRQLPEEGLKFMVYLQKENIIDESGMPKERFSAEFPKEGPSILRIQQVVRGDSAAYFCASSPGGGSLYTGELFFGEGSRLTVL.

J is TRBJ1-1 and V is TRBV19; the D is unclear. Trimming left V 6 bases short and J 1 base short, with 9 bases between. The length of the CDR3 is 13 residues. Germline V CDR1 and CDR2: LNHDA, SQIVND (reference sequence). CDR3 amino acids: CASRNTWNTEAFF. The CDR3 DNA follows: TGTGCCAGTAGGAATACTTGGAACACTGAAGCTTTCTTT.